This TCR beta chain was found in a study of T cell responses to AZD1222 COVID-19 vaccine. This CDR3 has 15 residues. V was pared by 4 bases and J by 4 bases, with 6 bases of the junction left unmatched. The germline CDR1 and CDR2 sequences are LNHDA and SQIVND (reference sequence). Profiled with immunoSEQ multiplex PCR; TCRdb holds only in-frame clones, not every one. The table lists about 160,000 clones, around nine tenths of them singletons. This receptor was taken from an adult in good health. The sample in question was peripheral blood, obtained on day 0 of AZD1222 vaccination. This chain connects TRBV19 to TRBJ2-1; TRBD2 matches at 8 bases. Here the CDR3 DNA reads TGTGCCAGTAGTAGAAGCGGGAGCTCTTACAATGAGCAGTTCTTC. Residues: CASSRSGSSYNEQFF. Full variable domain (outside the CDR3, taken from reference TRBV19 and TRBJ2-1): DGGITQSPKYLFRKEGQNVTLSCEQNLNHDAMYWYRQDPGQGLRLIYYSQIVNDFQKGDIAEGYSVSREKKESFPLTVTSAQKNPTAFYLCASSRSGSSYNEQFFGPGTRLTVL.